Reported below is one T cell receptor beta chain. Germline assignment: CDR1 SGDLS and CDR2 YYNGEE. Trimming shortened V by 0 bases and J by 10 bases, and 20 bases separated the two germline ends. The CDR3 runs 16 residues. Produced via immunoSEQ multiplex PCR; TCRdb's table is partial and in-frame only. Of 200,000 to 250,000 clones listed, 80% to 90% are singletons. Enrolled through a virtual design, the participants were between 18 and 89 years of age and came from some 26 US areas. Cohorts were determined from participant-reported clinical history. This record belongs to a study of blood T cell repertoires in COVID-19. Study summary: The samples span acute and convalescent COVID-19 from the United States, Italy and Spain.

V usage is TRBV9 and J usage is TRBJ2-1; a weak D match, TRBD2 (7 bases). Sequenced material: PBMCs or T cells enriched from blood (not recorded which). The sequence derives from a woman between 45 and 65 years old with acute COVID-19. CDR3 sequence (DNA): TGTGCCAGCAGCGTAGACCCTAAGGCGGGGGCTAGGGAGCAGTTCTTC. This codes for CASSVDPKAGAREQFF.